The 30 T cell receptor beta chains presented below share a single source sample, sequenced in a study of blood T cell repertoires in COVID-19. Libraries were prepared by immunoSEQ multiplex PCR; TCRdb keeps only in-frame clonotypes and omits some of them. The data contain roughly 180,000 clones, around 83% of them seen just once; the ten biggest clones take up roughly 2.9%. Sequenced: peripheral blood. These receptors were obtained from a woman in her 30s with active or convalescent COVID-19.

This clone was counted between two and nine times. This rearrangement joins TRBV7-9 to TRBJ1-5; 9 bases match TRBD1. Unmatched junction bases numbered 2, after V lost 1 base and J lost 4 bases. Germline V lookup: CDR1 SEHNR, CDR2 FQNEAQ (reference sequence). The CDR3 spans 15 residues. The CDR3 DNA is TGTGCCAGCAGCTTAGGGGACAGGGAGAATCAGCCCCAGCATTTT. This encodes CASSLGDRENQPQHF.

V usage is TRBV3-1 (or the pseudogene TRBV3-2) and J usage is TRBJ2-7; the D is unclear. The CDR3 has 14 residues. Germline CDR1 reads LGHDT; CDR2 reads YNNKEL (reference sequence). V was pared by 0 bases and J by 0 bases, with 6 bases between. The CDR3 loop is CASSQDRLSYEQYF. In DNA form, the CDR3 reads TGTGCCAGCAGCCAAGATCGTCTCTCCTACGAGCAGTACTTC.

This clone has only a few counts. This sequence joins TRBV5-3 and TRBJ2-7, with TRBD2 matching 7 bases. TRBV5-3 is assigned to the ORF class and has an uncertain function. The CDR3 is 14 amino acids. V was clipped by 1 base and J by 3 bases; unmatched bases: 4. DNA for the CDR3: TGTGCCAGAAGCTTGCTAGGGGAGGGCTACGAGCAGTACTTC. Amino acid sequence: CARSLLGEGYEQYF.

This rearrangement joins TRBV18 to TRBJ2-2, with 7 bases that match TRBD1. The J segment lost 4 bases and the V segment lost 3 bases, leaving 5 bases of the junction unmatched. CDR3 length: 15 residues. Germline loops: CDR1 KGHSH, CDR2 LQKENI. CDR3 sequence (DNA): TGTGCCAGCTCACCCGGACAGGAGATCACCGGGGAGCTGTTTTTT. As protein: CASSPGQEITGELFF.

The J gene is TRBJ2-7, the V gene TRBV11-2, with D uncertain. This CDR3 spans 11 amino acids. Germline loops: CDR1 SGHAT, CDR2 FQNNGV. Trimming removed 5 bases at V and 8 bases at J, with 10 bases between. CDR3 nucleotide sequence: TGTGCCAGCAGCCCCGAGCATCAGCAGTACTTC. It yields the protein CASSPEHQQYF.

V and J are TRBV6-1 and TRBJ1-6; D is undetermined. The V gene lost 2 bases and the J gene lost 0 bases, with 11 bases spanning the gap. CDR3 length equals 17 residues. Germline V gene lookup returns CDR1 MNHNS and CDR2 SASEGT. The CDR3 region has the DNA TGTGCCAGCAGTGAATGGGCAGGAAGCTCCTATAATTCACCCCTCCACTTT. It is translated as CASSEWAGSSYNSPLHF.

The chain couples TRBV6-5 to TRBJ2-5, with D possibly being TRBD1 (6 bases). Trimming shortened V by 5 bases and J by 2 bases, and 15 bases separated the two germline ends. There are 15 residues in the CDR3. The germline CDR1 and CDR2 sequences are MNHEY and SVGAGI. The CDR3 sequence is CASSPQGSEQETQYF. CDR3 in DNA: TGTGCCAGCAGTCCACAGGGAAGTGAACAAGAGACCCAGTACTTC.

The chain joins TRBV27 to TRBJ1-5; 9 positions agree with TRBD1. Trimming at V came to 0 bases and at J to 5 bases, leaving 2 bases not matched to a gene. Germline V lookup: CDR1 MNHEY, CDR2 SMNVEV (reference sequence). This CDR3 has 15 residues. The CDR3 loop is CASSLSGQGHQPQHF. For the CDR3, the DNA is TGTGCCAGCAGTTTATCGGGACAGGGCCATCAGCCCCAGCATTTT.

The rearrangement uses TRBV27 and TRBJ1-6; unclear D gene. The CDR3 consists of 14 residues. Germline V lookup: CDR1 MNHEY, CDR2 SMNVEV (reference sequence). Trimming took off 3 bases at V and 3 bases at J, with 6 bases between the two ends. The CDR3 region is CASSFRDYNSPLHF. Here the CDR3 DNA reads TGTGCCAGCAGTTTTCGGGACTATAATTCACCCCTCCACTTT.

V usage is TRBV19 and J usage is TRBJ1-5, with D perhaps matching TRBD1 (6 bases). V shed 0 bases and J shed 3 bases, with 9 bases lying between them. The CDR3 has 15 residues. Germline assignment: CDR1 LNHDA and CDR2 SQIVND (reference sequence). The CDR3 DNA reads as TGTGCCAGTAGTATAGAAGGACAGCTCAATCAGCCCCAGCATTTT. It codes for CASSIEGQLNQPQHF.

V usage is TRBV19 and J usage is TRBJ2-3; TRBD2 is a possible D gene (6 bases). Germline CDR1 and CDR2: LNHDA and SQIVND (reference sequence). The length of the CDR3 is 15 residues. V dropped 0 bases and J dropped 4 bases, with 11 bases sitting between them. CDR3 sequence reads: CASSIDTWGADTQYF. The CDR3 nucleotides are TGTGCCAGTAGTATAGATACTTGGGGGGCAGATACGCAGTATTTT.

This chain connects TRBV28 to TRBJ2-1; 9 bases fit TRBD1. The J segment lost 7 bases and the V segment lost 7 bases, leaving 5 bases of the junction unmatched. Germline assignment: CDR1 MDHEN and CDR2 SYDVKM. The CDR3 spans 13 residues. The CDR3 DNA follows: TGTGCCAGCAAGGACAGGGGAAGGAATGAGCAGTTCTTC. It is translated as CASKDRGRNEQFF.

This chain connects TRBV13 to TRBJ2-7, with 10 bases matching TRBD2. This CDR3 has 15 amino acids. In germline, CDR1 is PRHDT, CDR2 FYEKMQ (reference sequence). Trimming cost V 0 bases and J 3 bases; bases outside gene matches: 2. CDR3 nucleotide sequence: TGTGCCAGCAGCTTAGGTCTAGCGGGGGTCTACGAGCAGTACTTC. Translation: CASSLGLAGVYEQYF.

The chain has TRBV23-1 and TRBJ1-5, with D maybe TRBD1 (6 bases). TRBV23-1 is placed among ORFs of uncertain function. This CDR3 region has 15 residues. V was pared by 3 bases and J by 2 bases, with 11 bases between. CDR3 bases: TGCGCCAGCAGTCACGCCCGACAGGGCAATCAGCCCCAGCATTTT. Its translation is CASSHARQGNQPQHF.

This clone was seen only once. The chain joins TRBV5-6 to TRBJ1-2, with D tentatively TRBD1 (5 bases). Germline CDR1 reads SGHDT; CDR2 reads YYEEEE. CDR3 length: 15 amino acids. Trimming took 0 bases from V and 2 from J, leaving 11 bases between them. CDR3 sequence (DNA): TGTGCCAGCAGCTTGGGGCAACAGGCCAACTATGGCTACACCTTC. It yields the protein CASSLGQQANYGYTF.

The CDR3 spells CASAPFMGEGSPAKNIQYF. CDR3 in DNA: TGTGCCAGTGCCCCATTTATGGGGGAGGGCAGTCCAGCCAAAAACATTCAGTACTTC. V and J are TRBV19 and TRBJ2-4; 7 bases align to TRBD2. J was trimmed by 0 bases and V by 8 bases; bases with no gene match: 19. Germline-derived CDR1 and CDR2 are LNHDA and SQIVND (reference sequence). The CDR3 runs to 19 residues.

This chain joins TRBV19 and TRBJ2-7; 9 positions match TRBD2. Germline V gene data show CDR1 as LNHDA and CDR2 as SQIVND (reference sequence). The CDR3 length is 15 residues. Germline trimming cut 1 base from V and 2 bases from J; bases unmatched to any gene: 3. The CDR3: CASSIVAGGTYEQYF. CDR3 in DNA: TGTGCCAGTAGTATAGTCGCGGGAGGGACCTACGAGCAGTACTTC.

The V call is TRBV5-6, the J call TRBJ1-5; D possibly corresponds to TRBD1 (5 bases). Germline-derived CDR1 and CDR2 are SGHDT and YYEEEE. The CDR3 loop spans 15 amino acids. V was pared by 1 base and J by 6 bases, with 14 bases between. The DNA for the CDR3 is TGTGCCAGCAGCTTGCTCAGGGAGGCTAGTCAGCCCCAGCATTTT. Amino acids: CASSLLREASQPQHF.

The chain has TRBV5-6 and TRBJ1-1; 7 positions match TRBD1. The CDR3 contains 14 residues. V shed 0 bases, J shed 5 bases, and the junction held 4 bases outside the gene matches. Germline V gene sequence: CDR1 SGHDT, CDR2 YYEEEE. CDR3 amino acids: CASSLGDSRTEAFF. CDR3 coding DNA: TGTGCCAGCAGCTTGGGGGACAGCCGGACTGAAGCTTTCTTT.

J is TRBJ1-6 and V is TRBV6-5; TRBD1 aligns across 7 bases. The length of the CDR3 is 15 residues. The germline V gene encodes CDR1 MNHEY and CDR2 SVGAGI. The V gene end was trimmed by 5 bases and the J gene end by 8 bases; junction bases not matched to a gene: 9. CDR3 sequence (DNA): TGTGCCAGCAGTAGAGACAGGGCCCCTTATTCACCCCTCCACTTT. It translates to CASSRDRAPYSPLHF.

This chain joins TRBV5-1 and TRBJ1-2; 7 nucleotides align to TRBD1. Germline V lookup: CDR1 SGHRS, CDR2 YFSETQ. The trim removed 1 base at V and 2 bases at J, leaving 5 bases unmatched. CDR3 length equals 15 residues. The CDR3 loop is CASSLPQGQNYGYTF. DNA for the CDR3: TGCGCCAGCAGCTTGCCCCAGGGACAGAACTATGGCTACACCTTC.

V and J are TRBV29-1 and TRBJ2-2; 7 bases are a match to TRBD1. After removal of 5 bases from V and 1 base from J, the junction contained 4 bases not matched to a gene. Germline CDR1 reads SQVTM; CDR2 reads ANQGSEA. The CDR3 has 14 amino acids. CDR3 nucleotides: TGCAGCGTTCGGACAGGAGTGAACACCGGGGAGCTGTTTTTT. Amino acid sequence: CSVRTGVNTGELFF.

The CDR3 bases are TGTGCCAGCAGTTTACTGGCAGGGCTGGGCCTTGTGGCTGGAAACACCATATATTTT. Its translation is CASSLLAGLGLVAGNTIYF. This chain connects TRBV28 to TRBJ1-3; D perhaps matches TRBD1 (5 bases). V was cut by 2 bases and J by 2 bases, with 22 bases left in between. From germline, CDR1 is MDHEN and CDR2 SYDVKM. The CDR3 extends over 19 amino acids. Complete variable domain (other parts from reference TRBV28 and TRBJ1-3): DVKVTQSSRYLVKRTGEKVFLECVQDMDHENMFWYRQDPGLGLRLIYFSYDVKMKEKGDIPEGYSVSREKKERFSLILESASTNQTSMYLCASSLLAGLGLVAGNTIYFGEGSWLTVV.

The rearrangement joins TRBV13 to TRBJ1-6; 8 positions match TRBD1. After removal of 8 bases from V and 6 bases from J, the junction contained 6 bases not matched to a gene. This CDR3 is built from 14 residues. Germline V lookup: CDR1 PRHDT, CDR2 FYEKMQ (reference sequence). CDR3 sequence (DNA): TGTGCCAGCTCCAGTACAGGGGGTAATTCACCCCTCCACTTT. Translating gives CASSSTGGNSPLHF.

The chain carries TRBV10-2 and TRBJ2-3; 10 positions agree with TRBD2. The CDR3 loop spans 16 amino acids. V lost 3 bases, J lost 0 bases, and 3 bases stayed unmatched. The germline CDR1 and CDR2 sequences are WSHSY and SAAADI. CDR3 sequence (DNA): TGCGCCAGCAGTGATCCGGGACTAGCGAGCACAGATACGCAGTATTTT. It codes for CASSDPGLASTDTQYF.

The J gene is TRBJ2-5, the V gene TRBV6-5; 7 bases are shared with TRBD1. The germline gives CDR1 MNHEY, CDR2 SVGAGI. The CDR3 totals 12 residues. Trimming cost V 8 bases and J 5 bases; bases outside gene matches: 5. The CDR3 spells CASRRRGETQYF. DNA for the CDR3: TGTGCCAGCCGACGCAGGGGGGAGACCCAGTACTTC.

J is TRBJ1-1 and V is TRBV19; a weak D match, TRBD1 (5 bases). The CDR3 is 14 residues long. The ends were cut back, 7 bases at V and 0 bases at J, with 12 bases in the middle. The germline V gene has CDR1 LNHDA and CDR2 SQIVND (reference sequence). The chain's CDR3 is CASMPRVMNTEAFF. Written as DNA, the CDR3 is TGTGCCAGTATGCCCAGGGTGATGAACACTGAAGCTTTCTTT.

The chain employs TRBV7-9 and TRBJ1-1; D is undetermined. The CDR3 totals 11 residues. Germline lookup yields CDR1 SEHNR and CDR2 FQNEAQ (reference sequence). The V and J ends lost 5 bases and 2 bases respectively, with 3 bases between them. The CDR3 sequence: CASSINTEAFF. CDR3 sequence (DNA): TGTGCCAGCAGCATAAACACTGAAGCTTTCTTT.

The chain couples TRBV6-6 to TRBJ1-5, with a weak D call TRBD1 (5 bases). Germline CDR1 and CDR2: MNHNY and SVGAGI (reference sequence). The CDR3 has 15 residues. V dropped 2 bases and J dropped 0 bases, with 8 bases sitting between them. The CDR3: CASSYGGSSNQPQHF. The CDR3 bases are TGTGCCAGCAGTTACGGGGGGAGTAGCAATCAGCCCCAGCATTTT.

This clone came up a few times. The rearrangement uses TRBV19 and TRBJ1-2; 7 positions match TRBD1. V was pared by 10 bases and J by 4 bases, with 15 bases of the junction left unmatched. The CDR3 loop spans 15 amino acids. The germline CDR1 and CDR2 sequences are LNHDA and SQIVND (reference sequence). CDR3 bases: TGTGCCACACACACCCGGGACAGCAAAACCTATGGCTACACCTTC. This gives the protein CATHTRDSKTYGYTF.